This T cell receptor (beta chain) was recovered during a study of T cells after yellow fever vaccination. Study results and limitations: Abundant contaminating clonotypes from the bulk population could appear in FACS-sorted repertoires.

In TCRdb, the 5' RACE reads were re-called with MiXCR into one record per CDR3 protein. The data show just under 600,000 distinct CDR3 sequences, with around an eighth seen just once and about 14% held by the top ten. CDR1 is SGHRS, CDR2 YFSETQ, per germline. V shed 0 bases, J shed 4 bases, and the junction held 8 bases outside the gene matches. The CDR3 contains 17 residues. This clonotype has only a few counts. The antigen is unknown. Material: PBMCs, obtained on the day of the yellow fever booster vaccination. The TCR originated in a man between 25 and 39 years old who received the YFV17D yellow fever vaccine. The rearrangement links TRBV5-1 to TRBJ2-1; TRBD2 agrees at 9 bases. This chain's CDR3 is CASSLEGSGSSYNEQFF. DNA of the CDR3: TGCGCCAGCAGCTTGGAGGGTAGCGGGAGTTCATACAATGAGCAGTTCTTC.